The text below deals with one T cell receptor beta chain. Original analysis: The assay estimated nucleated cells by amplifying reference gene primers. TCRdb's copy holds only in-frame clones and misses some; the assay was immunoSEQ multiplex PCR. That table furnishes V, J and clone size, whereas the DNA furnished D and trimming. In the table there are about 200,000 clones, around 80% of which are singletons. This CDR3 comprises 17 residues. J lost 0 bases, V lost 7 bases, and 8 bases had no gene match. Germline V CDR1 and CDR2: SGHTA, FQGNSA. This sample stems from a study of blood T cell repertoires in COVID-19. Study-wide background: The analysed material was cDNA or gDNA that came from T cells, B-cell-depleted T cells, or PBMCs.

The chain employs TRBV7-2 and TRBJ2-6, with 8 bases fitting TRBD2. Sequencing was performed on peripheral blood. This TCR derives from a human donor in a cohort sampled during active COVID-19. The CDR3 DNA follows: TGTGCCAGCACCCCGCGGGGGGCCTACTCTGGGGCCAACGTCCTGACTTTC. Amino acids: CASTPRGAYSGANVLTF. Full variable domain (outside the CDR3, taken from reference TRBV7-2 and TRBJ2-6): GAGVSQSPSNKVTEKGKDVELRCDPISGHTALYWYRQSLGQGLEFLIYFQGNSAPDKSGLPSDRFSAERTGGSVSTLTIQRTQQEDSAVYLCASTPRGAYSGANVLTFGAGSRLTVL.